These 8 T cell receptor beta chains share one sample of origin, sequenced in a study of tissue T cells after allogeneic stem cell transplantation. Produced via immunoSEQ multiplex PCR; TCRdb's table is partial and in-frame only. The sample lists about 48,000 clones, around 73% occurring once. The source material was sorted cells pooled from one or two spleens. The source of these receptors is a pool of C57BL/6 mice in good health.

This clone was recorded only once. Germline and genes here are mouse. The read ends 1 residue shy of where the CDR3 ends; the end is completed using the germline J gene. The rearrangement links TRBV13-1 to TRBJ2-1; 8 nucleotides align to TRBD1. The germline CDR1 and CDR2 sequences are NSHNY and SYGAGN. J lost 2 bases, V lost 4 bases, and 2 bases had no gene match. The CDR3 loop spans 14 amino acids. The DNA read from the CDR3 is TGTGCCAGCAGTCTGACAGGGGACTATGCTGAGCAGTTC. This sequence encodes CASSLTGDYAEQF. The CDR3 in its entirety is CASSLTGDYAEQFF.

A word on this clone: Mouse germline and gene names are used. Coverage ceases 1 residue before the CDR3 finishes, and the germline J gene fills in the end. V is TRBV2 and J is TRBJ2-4; D gene uncertain. CDR1 and CDR2 (germline): LGHNA, YSYQKL. With 1 base removed from V and 0 bases from J, the gap between germline ends came to 5 bases. The CDR3 contains 14 residues. The DNA read from the CDR3 is TGTGCCAGCAGCCAAGTCATTAGTCAAAACACCTTGTAC. Protein sequence: CASSQVISQNTLY. The whole CDR3 protein is CASSQVISQNTLYF.

A word on this clone: Gene names follow the mouse nomenclature. The read falls 1 residue short of the CDR3 end, and the missing part is taken from the germline J gene. The chain joins TRBV19 to TRBJ1-5, with D possibly matching TRBD1 (5 bases). Trimming left V 3 bases short and J 0 bases short, with 7 bases between. The germline V gene has CDR1 FNHDT and CDR2 SITEND (reference sequence). CDR3 length equals 14 residues. The sequenced CDR3 bases are TGTGCCAGCAGTAGACAGAATAACAACCAGGCTCCGCTT. Amino acids: CASSRQNNNQAPL. The complete CDR3 protein is CASSRQNNNQAPLF. The variable domain in full, with the rest retrieved from reference TRBV19 and TRBJ1-5, is GGIITQTPKFLIGQEGQKLTLKCQQNFNHDTMYWYRQDSGKGLRLIYYSITENDLQKGDLSEGYDASREKKSSFSLTVTSAQKNEMAVFLCASSRQNNNQAPLFGEGTRLSVL.

About this clone itself: The gene symbols are mouse symbols. The read ends 1 residue shy of where the CDR3 ends; the end is completed using the germline J gene. The gene calls are TRBV26 and TRBJ2-4, with D possibly being TRBD1 (5 bases). In germline, CDR1 is KGHPV, CDR2 FQNQEV (reference sequence). The CDR3 runs 13 residues. V lost 2 bases to trimming and J lost 5 bases, with 8 bases between them. The CDR3 reads CASSLDRINTLYF. The CDR3 bases that were read are TGTGCCAGCAGTCTGGACAGAATAAACACCTTGTAC. The full variable domain, with the rest looked up from reference TRBV26 and TRBJ2-4, is NSKVIQTPRYLVKGQGQKAKMRCIPEKGHPVVFWYQQNKNNEFKFLINFQNQEVLQQIDMTEKRFSAECPSNSPCSLEIQSSEAGDSALYLCASSLDRINTLYFGAGTRLSVL.

Comments on this clone: Genes and germline are mouse. Sequencing ends 1 residue short of the CDR3 end; the germline J gene provides the rest. This chain uses TRBV12-2 with TRBJ2-4, with 12 bases matching TRBD2. The J segment lost 7 bases and the V segment lost 3 bases, leaving 1 base of the junction unmatched. This CDR3 comprises 13 residues. Per the germline V gene, CDR1 is SGHLS and CDR2 is HYDKME. CDR3 DNA (partial): TGTGCCAGCTCTGACTGGGGGGGCGACACCTTGTAC. Encoded protein: CASSDWGGDTLY. The CDR3 as a whole reads CASSDWGGDTLYF.

Note on this clone: Mouse germline and gene names are used. The read gets to within 1 residue of the CDR3 end, and the germline J gene fills in the rest. The genes are TRBV3 and TRBJ1-5, with TRBD1 identical over 12 bases. This CDR3 is 17 amino acids long. Germline V gene data show CDR1 as SNHLY and CDR2 as FYNGKV (reference sequence). J gave up 3 bases and V 3 bases, and 6 bases lay outside the gene matches. The CDR3 loop reads CASSLGQGAQGNQAPLF. Partial CDR3 DNA: TGTGCCAGCAGCTTGGGACAGGGGGCGCAGGGCAACCAGGCTCCGCTT.

In regard to this clone: Gene names are the mouse ones. The missing CDR3 end, 1 residue past where the read stops, is filled in from the germline J gene. The chain employs TRBV5 and TRBJ1-3; no reliable D call. Germline values: CDR1 LGHNA, CDR2 YNLKQL (reference sequence). With 0 bases removed from V and 0 bases from J, the gap between germline ends came to 6 bases. CDR3 length: 15 amino acids. CDR3 residues: CASSQDADSGNTLYF. Incomplete CDR3 DNA: TGTGCCAGCAGCCAAGATGCAGATTCTGGAAATACGCTCTAT.

Regarding this clone: Mouse gene names apply. The read halts 1 residue ahead of the CDR3 end, with the missing end drawn from the germline J gene. The chain combines TRBV20 with TRBJ1-3, with 7 bases fitting TRBD1. The germline gives CDR1 GFQATS, CDR2 STVNSAI. CDR3 length: 13 residues. With 7 bases clipped from V and 3 bases from J, the junction kept 6 bases outside the gene matches. CDR3 DNA (partial): TGTGGTGTCACGACAGGGCGTGGAAATACGCTCTAT. Translated: CGVTTGRGNTLY. The full CDR3 sequence reads CGVTTGRGNTLYF.